This TCR beta chain is from a study of regulatory T cells in long-lasting Graves disease. HTBI primers from iRepertoire and Arm-PCR of CDR3 regions yielded the TCR beta libraries. Each CDR3 protein is one row after TCRdb ran MiXCR on the multiplex PCR reads. The sample consists of more than 450,000 distinct CDR3 sequences, roughly 15% of them appearing once. Germline V gives CDR1 SGHNT, CDR2 YYREEE (reference sequence). Deletions cut 4 bases from V and 0 bases from J, with 19 bases between. This CDR3 spans 17 amino acids. Time point specified: newly diagnosed GD, antithyroid drugs for less than 3 months. Isolated PBMC RNA provided the starting material for the TCR library. Separately, the same data were catalogued under a study of T cells in Graves' hyperthyroidism and ophthalmopathy. That report notes: Diagnoses were established using clinical symptoms, serum thyroxine and TRAb, thyroid ultrasound and orbital computed tomography. Initially, a first-round RT-PCR of the TCR CDR3 employed the HTBI primer set.

The chain joins TRBV5-4 to TRBJ1-1; weak D call: TRBD1 (5 bases). This material consisted of peripheral blood mononuclear cells (PBMCs), taken at new diagnosis, from a patient treated with antithyroid drugs. The TCR was taken from a middle-aged man with Graves disease. In nucleotides, the CDR3 is TGTGCCAGCAGCGAAGAAGGGGTCGTGGAAATGAACACTGAAGCTTTCTTT. It translates to CASSEEGVVEMNTEAFF.